The T cell receptor (beta chain) under discussion was sequenced for a study of shared clonotypes between healthy human individuals. The protocol was immunoSEQ multiplex PCR, while the TCRdb copy is restricted to in-frame clones and leaves out a portion. The sample records roughly 1,500,000 clones, 95% to 99% being singletons. CDR3 length: 14 amino acids. V lost 4 bases to trimming and J lost 10 bases, with 20 bases between them. The germline V gene encodes CDR1 SGHRS and CDR2 YFSETQ. What was sequenced was naive CD4+ T cells sorted from blood. The sample's subset: CD45RA+ positively selected. The source of this sequence is a man aged 25-45 years in good health. This sequence joins TRBV5-1 and TRBJ1-1; D may be TRBD1 (5 bases). The CDR3: CASSPGAALIGAFF. For the CDR3, the DNA is TGCGCCAGCAGCCCCGGGGCGGCCCTCATTGGAGCTTTCTTT.